Shown below are 12 T cell receptor beta chains from a single sample sequenced in a study of CXCR3-negative and CXCR3-positive naive CD8 T cells. With UMI labels, 5' RACE was used to prepare the TRB cDNA libraries. After re-calling the 5' RACE reads, TCRdb lists one entry per CDR3 protein, DNA absent. The sample includes tens of thousands of distinct CDR3 sequences. Sequenced: memory CD8+ T cells from blood. These receptors were collected from a human donor in good health. Some clones in this sample may be carry-over from other donors' samples.

The chain employs TRBV5-6 and TRBJ2-5; the D call from TCRdb, TRBD1, cannot be confirmed without DNA. The CDR3 is 14 amino acids. Germline CDR1 SGHDT, CDR2 YYEEEE. CDR3 residues: CASSLGAVGVAQYF.

The chain recombines TRBV6-6 with TRBJ2-5; there is no DNA to check the TCRdb D call of TRBD1. CDR1 is MNHNY, CDR2 SVGAGI, per germline (reference sequence). This CDR3 comprises 13 residues. The CDR3 spells CASSSREQETQYF.

The gene calls are TRBV29-1 and TRBJ1-1. Germline V lookup: CDR1 SQVTM, CDR2 ANQGSEA. CDR3 size: 15 residues. The CDR3 sequence is CSVEGVQGGNTEAFF.

The V call is TRBV29-1, the J call TRBJ1-5; without DNA, the TCRdb call of TRBD1 cannot be checked. This CDR3 region has 13 residues. Germline loops: CDR1 SQVTM, CDR2 ANQGSEA. CDR3 sequence reads: CSVGGQGNQPQHF.

The chain links TRBV6-2 or TRBV6-3 to TRBJ2-5; TCRdb reports TRBD2, a call that lacks DNA to check it against. This CDR3 has 15 amino acids. Germline V lookup: CDR1 MNHEY, CDR2 SVGEGT. This chain's CDR3 is CASSYEGEVQETQYF.

The chain links TRBV7-9 to TRBJ1-1. The CDR3 is 13 amino acids. Germline CDR1 SEHNR, CDR2 FQNEAQ (reference sequence). The CDR3 reads CASKWEGNTEAFF.

The CDR3 is CSDRDAGGLGQYF. V is TRBV20-1 and J is TRBJ2-7; the TRBD2 assignment by TCRdb is unverifiable without DNA. The CDR3 is 13 amino acids. Looked up from germline, CDR1 is DFQATT and CDR2 is SNEGSKA (reference sequence).

This chain uses TRBV4-1 with TRBJ2-7; there is no DNA to check the TCRdb D call of TRBD1. The length of the CDR3 is 15 residues. Germline V lookup: CDR1 MGHRA, CDR2 YSYEKL. CDR3 loop: CASSGGQGGSYEQYF.

The chain uses TRBV21-1 and TRBJ1-3; there is no DNA to check the TCRdb D call of TRBD1. TRBV21-1 is labeled a pseudogene. The CDR3 runs to 19 residues. The CDR3 here is CASSKAPEKGGSSGNTIYF.

This chain connects TRBV15 to TRBJ1-1; TCRdb indicates TRBD1, and absent DNA this call remains unverified. In germline, CDR1 is LNHNV, CDR2 YYDKDF (reference sequence). This CDR3 region has 16 residues. CDR3 region: CATSDETGPINTEAFF.

V and J are TRBV5-5 and TRBJ2-2; checking the TCRdb D call of TRBD1 is not possible without DNA. Germline lookup yields CDR1 SGHKS and CDR2 YYEKEE (reference sequence). This CDR3 is 16 amino acids long. CDR3: CASSLEATGPTGELFF.

V and J are TRBV6-5 and TRBJ1-2; TCRdb indicates TRBD1, and absent DNA this call remains unverified. Germline CDR1 reads MNHEY; CDR2 reads SVGAGI. The CDR3 is 14 residues long. CDR3 sequence reads: CASKQTGMLAGYTF.